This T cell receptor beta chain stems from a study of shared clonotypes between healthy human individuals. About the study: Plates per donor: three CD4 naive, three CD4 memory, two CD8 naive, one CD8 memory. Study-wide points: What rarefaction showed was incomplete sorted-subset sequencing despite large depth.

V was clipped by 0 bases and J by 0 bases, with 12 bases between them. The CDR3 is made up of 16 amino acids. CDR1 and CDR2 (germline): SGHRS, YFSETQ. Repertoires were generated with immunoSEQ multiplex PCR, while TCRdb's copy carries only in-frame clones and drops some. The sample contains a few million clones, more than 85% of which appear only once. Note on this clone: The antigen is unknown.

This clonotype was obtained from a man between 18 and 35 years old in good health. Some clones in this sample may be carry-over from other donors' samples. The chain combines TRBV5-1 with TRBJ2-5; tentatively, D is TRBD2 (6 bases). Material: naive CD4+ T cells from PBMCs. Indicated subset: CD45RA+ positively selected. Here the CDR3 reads CASSLGLAVYQETQYF. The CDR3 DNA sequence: TGCGCCAGCAGCTTGGGATTAGCGGTTTACCAAGAGACCCAGTACTTC.